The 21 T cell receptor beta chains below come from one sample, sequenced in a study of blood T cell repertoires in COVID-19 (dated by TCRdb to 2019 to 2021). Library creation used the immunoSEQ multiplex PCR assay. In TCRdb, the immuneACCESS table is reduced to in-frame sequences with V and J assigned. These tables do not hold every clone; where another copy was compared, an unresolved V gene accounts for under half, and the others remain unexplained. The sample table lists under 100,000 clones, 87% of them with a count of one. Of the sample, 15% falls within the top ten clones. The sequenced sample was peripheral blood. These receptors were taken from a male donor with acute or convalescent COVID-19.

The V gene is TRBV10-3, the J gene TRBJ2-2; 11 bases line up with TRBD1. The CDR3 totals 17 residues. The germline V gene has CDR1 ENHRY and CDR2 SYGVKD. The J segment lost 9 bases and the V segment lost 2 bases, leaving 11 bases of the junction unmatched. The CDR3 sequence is CAISEPSRDRGGRELFF. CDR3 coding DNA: TGTGCCATCAGTGAGCCGAGCCGGGACAGGGGGGGAAGGGAGCTGTTTTTT.

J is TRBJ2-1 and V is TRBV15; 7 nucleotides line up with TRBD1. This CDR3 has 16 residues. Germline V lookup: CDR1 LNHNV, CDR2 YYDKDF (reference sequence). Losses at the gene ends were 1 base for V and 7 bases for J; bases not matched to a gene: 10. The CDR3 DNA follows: TGTGCCACCAGCAGAGGTAAACAGGGGTGGGCGAATGAGCAGTTCTTC. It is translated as CATSRGKQGWANEQFF.

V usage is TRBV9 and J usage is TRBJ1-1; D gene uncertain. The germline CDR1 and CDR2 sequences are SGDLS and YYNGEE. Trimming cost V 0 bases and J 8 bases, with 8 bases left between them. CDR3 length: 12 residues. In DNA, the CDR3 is TGTGCCAGCAGCGTAGAAACGGGGGAAGCTTTCTTT. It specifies CASSVETGEAFF.

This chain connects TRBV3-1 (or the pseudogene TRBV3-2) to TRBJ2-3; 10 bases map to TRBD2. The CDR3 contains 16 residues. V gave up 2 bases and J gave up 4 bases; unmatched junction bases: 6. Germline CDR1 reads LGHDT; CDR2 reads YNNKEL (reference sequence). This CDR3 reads CASSQQASGGPDTQYF. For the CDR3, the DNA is TGTGCCAGCAGCCAACAGGCTAGCGGGGGTCCAGATACGCAGTATTTT.

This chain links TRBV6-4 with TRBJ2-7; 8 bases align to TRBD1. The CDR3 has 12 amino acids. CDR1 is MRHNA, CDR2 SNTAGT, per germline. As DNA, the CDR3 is TGTGCTGAGGACAGGGACCACTACGAGCAGTACTTC. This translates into CAEDRDHYEQYF.

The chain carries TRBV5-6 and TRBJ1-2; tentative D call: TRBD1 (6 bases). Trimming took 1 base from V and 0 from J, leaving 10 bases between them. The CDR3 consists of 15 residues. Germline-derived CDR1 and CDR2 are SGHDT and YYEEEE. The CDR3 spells CASSLTAGANYGYTF. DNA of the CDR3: TGTGCCAGCAGCTTGACGGCAGGGGCTAACTATGGCTACACCTTC.

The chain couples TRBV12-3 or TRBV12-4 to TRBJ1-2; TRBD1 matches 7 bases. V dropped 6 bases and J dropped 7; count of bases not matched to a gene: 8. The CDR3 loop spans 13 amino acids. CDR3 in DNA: TGTGCCAGCAGCTACGAGGGGGCGGGTGGCTACACCTTC. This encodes CASSYEGAGGYTF.

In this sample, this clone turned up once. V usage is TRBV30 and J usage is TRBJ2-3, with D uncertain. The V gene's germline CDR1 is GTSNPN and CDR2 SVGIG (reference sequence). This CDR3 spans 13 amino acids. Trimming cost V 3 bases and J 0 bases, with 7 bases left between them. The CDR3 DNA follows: TGTGCCTGGAGATCCCCGAGCACAGATACGCAGTATTTT. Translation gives CAWRSPSTDTQYF.

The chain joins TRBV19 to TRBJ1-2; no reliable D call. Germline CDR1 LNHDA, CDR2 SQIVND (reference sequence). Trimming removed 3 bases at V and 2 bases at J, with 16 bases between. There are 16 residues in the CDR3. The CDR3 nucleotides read TGTGCCAGTAGTATTGATCGCGCGGGTCCCAACTATGGCTACACCTTC. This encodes CASSIDRAGPNYGYTF.

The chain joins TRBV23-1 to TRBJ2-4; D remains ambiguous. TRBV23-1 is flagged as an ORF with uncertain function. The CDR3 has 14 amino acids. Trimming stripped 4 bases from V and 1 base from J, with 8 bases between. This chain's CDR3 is CASSLQEAKNIQYF. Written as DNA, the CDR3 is TGCGCCAGCAGTCTCCAAGAGGCCAAAAACATTCAGTACTTC.

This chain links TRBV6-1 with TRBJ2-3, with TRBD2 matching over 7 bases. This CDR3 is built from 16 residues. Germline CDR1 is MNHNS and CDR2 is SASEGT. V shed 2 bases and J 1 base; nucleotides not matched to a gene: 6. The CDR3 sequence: CASSEKWAGGTDTQYF. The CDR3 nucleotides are TGTGCCAGCAGTGAAAAGTGGGCGGGGGGCACAGATACGCAGTATTTT.

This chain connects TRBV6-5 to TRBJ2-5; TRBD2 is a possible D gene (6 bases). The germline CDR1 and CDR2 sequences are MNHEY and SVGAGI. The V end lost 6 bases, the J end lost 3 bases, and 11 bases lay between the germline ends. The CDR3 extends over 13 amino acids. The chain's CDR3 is CASRRRVEETQYF. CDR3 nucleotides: TGTGCCAGCAGGAGGAGGGTTGAAGAGACCCAGTACTTC.

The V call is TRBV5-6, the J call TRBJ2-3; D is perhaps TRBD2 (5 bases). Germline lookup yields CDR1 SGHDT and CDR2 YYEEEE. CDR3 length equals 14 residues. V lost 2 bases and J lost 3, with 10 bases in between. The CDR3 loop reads CASSLGGWTDTQYF. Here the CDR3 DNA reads TGTGCCAGCAGCTTAGGAGGATGGACAGATACGCAGTATTTT. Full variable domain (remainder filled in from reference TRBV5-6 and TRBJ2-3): DAGVTQSPTHLIKTRGQQVTLRCSPKSGHDTVSWYQQALGQGPQFIFQYYEEEERQRGNFPDRFSGHQFPNYSSELNVNALLLGDSALYLCASSLGGWTDTQYFGPGTRLTVL.

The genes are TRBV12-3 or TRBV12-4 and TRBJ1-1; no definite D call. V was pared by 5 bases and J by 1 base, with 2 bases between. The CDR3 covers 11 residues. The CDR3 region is CASSRNTEAFF. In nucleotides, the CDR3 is TGTGCCAGCAGTCGGAACACTGAAGCTTTCTTT.

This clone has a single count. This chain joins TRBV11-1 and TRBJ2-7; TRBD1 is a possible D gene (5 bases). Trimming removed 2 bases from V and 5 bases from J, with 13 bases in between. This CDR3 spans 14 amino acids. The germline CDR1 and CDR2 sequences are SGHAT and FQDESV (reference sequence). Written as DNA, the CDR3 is TGTGCCAGCAGCTTACGGGCCAGGGTCCACGAGCAGTACTTC. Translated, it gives CASSLRARVHEQYF.

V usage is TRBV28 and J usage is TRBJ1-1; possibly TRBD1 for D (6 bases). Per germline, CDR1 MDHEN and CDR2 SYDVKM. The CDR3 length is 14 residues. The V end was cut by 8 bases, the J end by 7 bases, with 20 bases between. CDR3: CASRGGGAGFEAFF. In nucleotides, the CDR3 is TGTGCCAGCCGCGGAGGGGGGGCAGGGTTTGAAGCTTTCTTT.

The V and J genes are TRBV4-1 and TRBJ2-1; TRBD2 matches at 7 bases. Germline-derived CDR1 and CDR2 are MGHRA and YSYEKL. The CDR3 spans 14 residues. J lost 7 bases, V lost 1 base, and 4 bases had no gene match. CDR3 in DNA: TGCGCCAGCAGCCAAGGAGCGGGGAGGAATGAGCAGTTCTTC. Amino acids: CASSQGAGRNEQFF.

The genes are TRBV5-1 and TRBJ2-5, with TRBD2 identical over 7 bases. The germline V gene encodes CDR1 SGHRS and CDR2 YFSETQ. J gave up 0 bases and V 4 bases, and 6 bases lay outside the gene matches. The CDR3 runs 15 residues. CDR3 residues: CASSPIGGNQETQYF. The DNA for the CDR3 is TGCGCCAGCAGCCCGATCGGGGGGAACCAAGAGACCCAGTACTTC.

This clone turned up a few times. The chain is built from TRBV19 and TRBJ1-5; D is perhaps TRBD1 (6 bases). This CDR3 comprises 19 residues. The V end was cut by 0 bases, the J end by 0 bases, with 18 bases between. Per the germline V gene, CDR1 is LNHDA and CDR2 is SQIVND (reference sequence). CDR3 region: CASSIDKAGAVYSNQPQHF. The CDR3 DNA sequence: TGTGCCAGTAGTATAGATAAGGCAGGGGCGGTCTATAGCAATCAGCCCCAGCATTTT. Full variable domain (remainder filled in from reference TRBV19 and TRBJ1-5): DGGITQSPKYLFRKEGQNVTLSCEQNLNHDAMYWYRQDPGQGLRLIYYSQIVNDFQKGDIAEGYSVSREKKESFPLTVTSAQKNPTAFYLCASSIDKAGAVYSNQPQHFGDGTRLSIL.

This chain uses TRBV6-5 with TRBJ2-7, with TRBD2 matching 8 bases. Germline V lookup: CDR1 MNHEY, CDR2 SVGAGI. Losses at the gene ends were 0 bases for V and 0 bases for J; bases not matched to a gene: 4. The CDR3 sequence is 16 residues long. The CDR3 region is CASSYSGGGTSYEQYF. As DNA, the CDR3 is TGTGCCAGCAGTTACTCGGGCGGGGGGACCTCCTACGAGCAGTACTTC.

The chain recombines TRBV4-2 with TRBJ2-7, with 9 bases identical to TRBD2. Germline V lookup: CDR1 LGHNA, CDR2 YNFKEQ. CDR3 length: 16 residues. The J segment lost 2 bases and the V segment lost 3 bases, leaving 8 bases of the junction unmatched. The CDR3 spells CASSQEIAGATYEQYF. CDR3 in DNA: TGTGCCAGCAGCCAGGAAATAGCGGGGGCGACCTACGAGCAGTACTTC.